This T cell receptor (beta chain) derives from a study of vaccination effects on CD4 cells after COVID-19. Peptide-pool stimulation followed by sequencing identified expanded antigen-specific CD4+ clonotypes in the ViraFEST assay. It was after approximately 10 days of culture that CD4+ T cells were isolated. IL-2 at 10 IU/ml and peptides at 8 to 10 ug/ml were added to cultured PBMC, a few million per well. Produced via immunoSEQ multiplex PCR; TCRdb's table is partial and in-frame only. Of approximately 30,000 clones listed, about 63% are singletons. Germline loops: CDR1 SGHRS, CDR2 YFSETQ. V lost 4 bases to trimming and J lost 6 bases; unmatched junction nucleotides: 16. CDR3 length: 17 residues. Worth noting for this clone: The target antigen is unknown.

The clonotype originates from a human donor who received a COVID-19 vaccine. The sample was CD4+ T cells from PBMCs cultured with HCoV-229E spike peptides, taken before COVID-19 vaccination. The rearrangement joins TRBV5-1 to TRBJ1-1; 9 bases match TRBD1. CDR3 loop: CASSRGTGSVIRSEAFF. The DNA of the CDR3 is TGCGCCAGCAGCCGCGGGACAGGGTCAGTGATTCGCTCTGAAGCTTTCTTT.